These T cell receptor beta chains were read from a single sample in a study of OX40 agonist ivuxolimab in advanced cancers. Method: immunoSEQ multiplex PCR; TCRdb's copy keeps in-frame clones and lacks some. The table lists around 63,000 clones, around 90% of them singletons, with 0.85% to 1.2% in the top ten. Sequences were derived from CD4+ or CD8+ T cells sorted from blood, sampled in a trial of the OX40 agonist ivuxolimab. The source of these receptors is an adult with an advanced solid tumor such as melanoma, head and neck, liver or kidney cancer. CDR3s include the opening cysteine and the closing phenylalanine or tryptophan. D genes are given only for firm matches. Clone sizes are given selectively: once, few, many, or a class where the clone is expanded.

>TRBV2|TRBJ2-5|.|.
TGTGCCAGCAGCCGAGGGTACCAAGAGACCCAGTACTTC
CASSRGYQETQYF
>TRBV11-2|TRBJ2-3|.|.
TGTGCCAGCAGCTTAGGCTCGGTTGGTAGAATAACAGATACGCAGTATTTT
CASSLGSVGRITDTQYF
>TRBV29-1|TRBJ2-7|.|.
TGCAGCGTTGTTTATCGGGACGGCTCCTACGAGCAGTACTTC
CSVVYRDGSYEQYF
>TRBV27|TRBJ1-2|.|TRBD1
TGTGCCAGCAGTTTTTTAGGGGGCAAGGGCTATGGCTACACCTTC
CASSFLGGKGYGYTF
>TRBV5-1|TRBJ2-1|.|.
TGCGCCAGCTCAAACAGCAATGAGCAGTTCTTC
CASSNSNEQFF
>TRBV6-6|TRBJ1-1|.|.
TGTGCCAGCAGTTACTCGATAAAGGGTAACACTGAAGCTTTCTTT
CASSYSIKGNTEAFF
>TRBV2|TRBJ2-7|.|TRBD1
TGTGCCAGCAGTGCGGGACAGGTACTCGAGCAGTACTTC
CASSAGQVLEQYF
>TRBV6-1|TRBJ1-5|once|.
TGTGCCAGCAGTGAGCGGAGGGCCAGGGGTGGGAATCAGCCCCAGCATTTT
CASSERRARGGNQPQHF
>TRBV19|TRBJ2-5|.|TRBD1
TGTGCCAGTAGTCTCTCGGGACAGAAAGAGACCCAGTACTTC
CASSLSGQKETQYF
>TRBV6-1|TRBJ2-2|.|.
TGTGCCAGCAGTAAATCGGGACAGAACACCGGGGAGCTGTTTTTT
CASSKSGQNTGELFF
>TRBV30|TRBJ2-7|.|.
TGTGCCGGATCTAGGGTACAGGGCCACGAGCAGTACTTC
CAGSRVQGHEQYF
>TRBV10-1|TRBJ2-1|.|TRBD2
TGCGCCAGCAGTGAGCAGCGGGGGTCCTACAATGAGCAGTTCTTC
CASSEQRGSYNEQFF
>TRBV2|TRBJ2-7|once|TRBD1
TGTGCCAGCAAAACAGCCGGGACAGTGGGCGACGAGCAGTACTTC
CASKTAGTVGDEQYF
>TRBV27|TRBJ2-4|.|.
TGTGCCAGCCAACGACTCGGGGGCATAGCCAAAAACATTCAGTACTTC
CASQRLGGIAKNIQYF
>TRBV6-1|TRBJ2-7|once|TRBD1
TGTGCCAGCAGGGGACAGGGTTCAGTCTACGAGCAGTACTTC
CASRGQGSVYEQYF
>TRBV5-1|TRBJ2-7|.|.
TGCGCCAGCAGCTCCGGAGGGGCCTACGAGCAGTACTTC
CASSSGGAYEQYF
>TRBV7-9|TRBJ2-2|.|.
TGTGCCAGCAGCTTATCGGGACAAGTGAACACCGGGGAGCTGTTTTTT
CASSLSGQVNTGELFF
>TRBV11-2|TRBJ2-7|.|TRBD2
TGTGCCAGCAGCCCGACCGGGGGGGGTTCCTACGAGCAGTACTTC
CASSPTGGGSYEQYF
>TRBV5-5|TRBJ2-7|.|.
TGTGCCAGCAGCTTTAACCGGGGCAGGGTCGAGCAGTACTTC
CASSFNRGRVEQYF
>TRBV7-9|TRBJ2-3|.|TRBD2
TGTGCCAGCAGCCCGACTAGCGGGGGGGCAGATACGCAGTATTTT
CASSPTSGGADTQYF
>TRBV7-4|TRBJ2-7|.|TRBD1
TGTGCCAGCAGTTCCACAGGGGGACCTCCTTACGAGCAGTACTTC
CASSSTGGPPYEQYF
>TRBV11-2|TRBJ2-4|.|TRBD2
TGTGCCAGCAGCCTGGTGGGGACTAGCCCCGAGTTGTACTTC
CASSLVGTSPELYF
>TRBV5-1|TRBJ1-3|.|TRBD1
TGCGCCAGCAGCGAGGGACAGTCCGGAAACACCATATATTTT
CASSEGQSGNTIYF
>TRBV5-1|TRBJ2-2|.|TRBD2
TGCGCCAGCAGTCACGAGCGGGGGGCGCGGGACGGGGAGCTGTTTTTT
CASSHERGARDGELFF